The 30 T cell receptor beta chains below all came from one sample that was sequenced in a study of T cell repertoires in cytomegalovirus infection. TCRdb used MiXCR to reprocess the reads, holding one entry per CDR3 protein. The sample has over 100,000 distinct CDR3 sequences, roughly a tenth seen once. What these receptors recognize is not known. Sequences were obtained from PBMCs, sequenced either directly or after in vitro stimulation (not recorded which). The receptor set was obtained from a human donor in good health (CMV status not recorded). Some clones in this sample may be carry-over from other donors' samples.

In this sample, this clonotype turned up many times. The genes are TRBV7-2 and TRBJ1-1; D is uncertain. There are 14 residues in the CDR3. V was trimmed by 6 bases and J by 0 bases, leaving 11 bases between them. Germline CDR1 and CDR2: SGHTA and FQGNSA. CDR3 nucleotides: TGTGCCAGCAGGATCAGGCCGATGAACACTGAAGCTTTCTTT. Its translation: CASRIRPMNTEAFF.

This clonotype was counted many times. J is TRBJ2-1 and V is TRBV6-2 or TRBV6-3; 7 nucleotides agree with TRBD2. The CDR3 runs to 18 residues. Germline V lookup: CDR1 MNHEY, CDR2 SVGEGT. Trimming removed 0 bases from V and 4 bases from J; junction bases left unmatched: 12. The CDR3 reads CASSYSPPEGGIYNEQFF. In DNA, the CDR3 is TGTGCCAGCAGTTACTCGCCCCCTGAGGGAGGGATTTACAATGAGCAGTTCTTC.

This clonotype was seen a few times. V and J are TRBV19 and TRBJ2-1, with D tentatively TRBD1 (5 bases). Trimming took 5 bases from V and 8 from J, leaving 19 bases between them. Germline loops: CDR1 LNHDA, CDR2 SQIVND (reference sequence). The CDR3 contains 15 residues. The CDR3 sequence: CASSVGHPGLDEQFF. In DNA, the CDR3 is TGTGCCAGTAGTGTCGGACACCCAGGGCTCGATGAGCAGTTCTTC. The complete variable domain, with remaining parts taken from reference TRBV19 and TRBJ2-1, reads DGGITQSPKYLFRKEGQNVTLSCEQNLNHDAMYWYRQDPGQGLRLIYYSQIVNDFQKGDIAEGYSVSREKKESFPLTVTSAQKNPTAFYLCASSVGHPGLDEQFFGPGTRLTVL.

This clonotype was detected many times. A much larger clone is a single base away; this may be a read error. The chain couples TRBV7-2 to TRBJ1-1; D is uncertain. CDR3 length equals 13 residues. Germline CDR1 SGHTA, CDR2 FQGNSA. V was clipped by 1 base and J by 1 base, with 4 bases between them. CDR3 DNA: TGTGCCAGCAGCTTAGTTGGGAACACTGAAGCTTTCTTT. Translation: CASSLVGNTEAFF.

This clonotype was counted many times. V is TRBV7-2 and J is TRBJ2-5; D ambiguous. The CDR3 sequence is 13 residues long. V was clipped by 1 base and J by 5 bases, with 8 bases between them. Per germline, CDR1 SGHTA and CDR2 FQGNSA. DNA of the CDR3: TGTGCCAGCAGCTTAGTTTTCGCGGAGACCCAGTACTTC. The encoded protein is CASSLVFAETQYF. Looking up the rest from reference TRBV7-2 and TRBJ2-5 gives the full variable domain: GAGVSQSPSNKVTEKGKDVELRCDPISGHTALYWYRQSLGQGLEFLIYFQGNSAPDKSGLPSDRFSAERTGGSVSTLTIQRTQQEDSAVYLCASSLVFAETQYFGPGTRLLVL.

A note on this clonotype: Since no conserved phenylalanine or tryptophan closes the CDR3, a read error is the likely cause. This chain uses TRBV14 with TRBJ1-2; the D is unclear. Germline loops: CDR1 SGHDN, CDR2 FVKESK. V was pared by 0 bases and J by 4 bases, with 6 bases between. This CDR3 is built from 13 residues. CDR3 residues: CASSQEHFYGYTV. The CDR3 nucleotides are TGTGCCAGCAGCCAAGAACACTTCTATGGCTACACCGTC.

At least ten counts were recorded for this clonotype. The chain combines TRBV5-4 with TRBJ2-7; perhaps TRBD2 as D (5 bases). Germline loops: CDR1 SGHNT, CDR2 YYREEE (reference sequence). The CDR3 loop spans 14 amino acids. V was clipped by 0 bases and J by 3 bases, with 10 bases between them. The CDR3 sequence is CASSLAGLGYEQYV. In DNA form, the CDR3 reads TGTGCCAGCAGCTTGGCTGGACTTGGCTACGAGCAGTACGTC.

V gene TRBV6-2 or TRBV6-3 combines with J gene TRBJ2-1, with D possibly TRBD1 on 5 matching bases. The CDR3 totals 15 residues. Germline V CDR1 and CDR2: MNHEY, SVGEGT. The ends were cut back, 6 bases at V and 0 bases at J, with 12 bases in the middle. The CDR3 loop reads CASSHRQSSYNEQFF. The CDR3 coding sequence is TGTGCCAGCAGCCACCGACAGAGCTCCTACAATGAGCAGTTCTTC.

The rearrangement joins TRBV2 to TRBJ1-2; a possible D gene is TRBD1 (6 bases). The CDR3 has 15 amino acids. CDR1 SNHLY and CDR2 FYNNEI come from the germline V gene. The V end was cut by 0 bases, the J end by 5 bases, with 13 bases between. The chain's CDR3 is CASSEALRGAYGYTF. The CDR3 DNA reads as TGTGCCAGCAGTGAAGCGCTTCGGGGGGCTTATGGCTACACCTTC.

There are many counts of this clonotype. This chain uses TRBV20-1 with TRBJ2-5; 11 nucleotides line up with TRBD2. Trimming cost V 3 bases and J 3 bases; bases outside gene matches: 3. Germline values: CDR1 DFQATT, CDR2 SNEGSKA (reference sequence). The CDR3 is made up of 14 amino acids. The CDR3 coding sequence is TGCAGTGCTAGCTTACTAGCGGGAGAAGAGACCCAGTACTTC. It translates to CSASLLAGEETQYF.

The table lists this clonotype with many counts. As DNA, the CDR3 is TGTGCCAGCCCTAAAGGGGGTCAGTCACTCTCGAACACTGAAGCTTTCTTT. Translated, it gives CASPKGGQSLSNTEAFF. The J gene is TRBJ1-1, the V gene TRBV7-2; D perhaps matches TRBD1 (6 bases). Germline assignment: CDR1 SGHTA and CDR2 FQGNSA. Trimming left V 8 bases short and J 1 base short, with 23 bases between. This CDR3 contains 17 residues.

This clonotype was seen a few times. The chain links TRBV28 to TRBJ2-3, with D possibly TRBD1 on 6 matching bases. Germline CDR1 is MDHEN and CDR2 is SYDVKM. This CDR3 contains 16 residues. Trimming left V 8 bases short and J 2 bases short, with 20 bases between. CDR3 region: CASSQGIGSPTDTQYF. CDR3 DNA sequence: TGTGCCAGCTCTCAGGGGATAGGATCACCCACAGATACGCAGTATTTT.

The chain has TRBV12-3 or TRBV12-4 and TRBJ2-1, with TRBD2 matching over 12 bases. Trimming at V came to 5 bases and at J to 9 bases, leaving 11 bases not matched to a gene. There are 16 residues in the CDR3. Here the CDR3 DNA reads TGTGCCAGCAGTATTCTAGCGGGAGGGCCTGACGGTGAGCAGTTCTTC. Amino acid sequence: CASSILAGGPDGEQFF.

The chain recombines TRBV6-6 with TRBJ1-1; D uncertain. CDR1 is MNHNY, CDR2 SVGAGI, per germline (reference sequence). This CDR3 region has 14 residues. Trimming took off 5 bases at V and 1 base at J, with 11 bases between the two ends. CDR3 sequence reads: CASSQPPRNTEAFF. The CDR3, as DNA: TGTGCCAGCAGTCAGCCCCCCCGGAACACTGAAGCTTTCTTT.

The V and J genes are TRBV7-6 and TRBJ2-7; D unclear. Germline V gives CDR1 SGHVS, CDR2 FNYEAQ. The CDR3 consists of 14 residues. The ends were cut back, 2 bases at V and 0 bases at J, with 8 bases in the middle. The CDR3 DNA sequence: TGTGCCAGCAGCTTACGCGGAAACTCCTACGAGCAGTACTTC. Protein sequence: CASSLRGNSYEQYF.

The gene calls are TRBV7-2 and TRBJ1-1, with 8 bases aligning to TRBD1. This CDR3 comprises 16 residues. Per the germline V gene, CDR1 is SGHTA and CDR2 is FQGNSA. The ends lost 5 bases at V and 4 bases at J; junction bases unmatched: 12. The CDR3 here is CASSAFRQGPFTEAFF. In DNA, the CDR3 is TGTGCCAGCAGCGCTTTCAGACAGGGGCCTTTCACTGAAGCTTTCTTT.

A single count supports this clonotype. The chain uses TRBV30 and TRBJ2-7; tentative D call: TRBD2 (5 bases). Trimming took off 7 bases at V and 4 bases at J, with 8 bases between the two ends. CDR3 length: 10 amino acids. Germline V lookup: CDR1 GTSNPN, CDR2 SVGIG (reference sequence). Written as DNA, the CDR3 is TGTGCCTATGGACTGTACGAGCAGTACTTC. This translates into CAYGLYEQYF.

Only a few counts were recorded for this clonotype. The chain couples TRBV6-4 to TRBJ2-1; D is uncertain. The CDR3 runs to 16 residues. Germline assignment: CDR1 MRHNA and CDR2 SNTAGT. Trimming pared 0 bases from V and 6 bases from J, leaving 15 bases between. The CDR3 DNA sequence: TGTGCCAGCAGTGACTCGGTGAGAGTTGATATCAATGAGCAGTTCTTC. It codes for CASSDSVRVDINEQFF.

This clonotype was detected ten times or more. The CDR3 region has the DNA TGTGCCAGCAGCAGAGAGGGGGCGGGAGGGATTGTGTATTCCTACGAGCAGTACTTC. Residues: CASSREGAGGIVYSYEQYF. The chain couples TRBV7-2 to TRBJ2-7; TRBD2 aligns across 9 bases. V trimming: 5 bases; J trimming: 1 base; junction bases outside the gene matches: 18. The CDR3 sequence is 19 residues long. Germline V lookup: CDR1 SGHTA, CDR2 FQGNSA.

This clonotype was seen at least ten times. This chain links TRBV7-8 with TRBJ1-1; a possible D gene is TRBD1 (5 bases). V lost 1 base, J lost 6 bases, and 18 bases lay in between. CDR1 and CDR2 from the germline V gene are SGHVS and FQNEAQ. The CDR3 loop spans 16 amino acids. CDR3: CASSLEGTVITSEAFF. The CDR3 DNA reads as TGTGCCAGCAGCTTAGAGGGGACGGTTATAACCTCTGAAGCTTTCTTT.

A few counts support this clonotype. The chain joins TRBV28 to TRBJ2-2; no reliable D call. Germline V CDR1 and CDR2: MDHEN, SYDVKM. Trimming took 6 bases from V and 5 from J, leaving 13 bases between them. The length of the CDR3 is 14 residues. The CDR3 DNA reads TGTGCCAGCAGGCCCCCAGGCTATACCGGGGAGCTGTTTTTT. Translating it yields CASRPPGYTGELFF.

This clonotype has at least ten counts. This chain joins TRBV12-3 or TRBV12-4 and TRBJ2-7; TRBD2 agrees at 10 bases. The CDR3 length is 14 residues. J was trimmed by 4 bases and V by 6 bases; bases with no gene match: 6. The CDR3 DNA is TGTGCCAGCAGCCTAGGACTAGCGGTGTACGAGCAGTACGTC. Translating gives CASSLGLAVYEQYV.

This clonotype was counted ten times or more. V is TRBV7-2 and J is TRBJ1-6, with 7 positions matching TRBD1. The ends lost 5 bases at V and 10 bases at J; junction bases unmatched: 8. This CDR3 has 14 amino acids. The germline CDR1 and CDR2 sequences are SGHTA and FQGNSA. The CDR3 sequence is CASSTRQGASPLHF. The CDR3 bases are TGTGCCAGCAGCACGCGACAGGGCGCGTCACCCCTCCACTTT.

This clonotype turned up a few times. The chain has TRBV6-5 and TRBJ2-5, with TRBD2 as a possible D gene (6 bases). Trimming removed 1 base at V and 2 bases at J, with 11 bases between. CDR3 size: 15 residues. Germline V lookup: CDR1 MNHEY, CDR2 SVGAGI. In DNA, the CDR3 is TGTGCCAGCAGTTACTGGGCGGGAAGGCAAGAGACCCAGTACTTC. Protein product: CASSYWAGRQETQYF.

In its sample, this clonotype was seen many times. The V and J genes are TRBV11-2 and TRBJ2-5; tentative D call: TRBD2 (5 bases). The CDR3 contains 14 residues. Trimming took 5 bases from V and 4 from J, leaving 14 bases between them. The germline CDR1 and CDR2 sequences are SGHAT and FQNNGV. In DNA, the CDR3 is TGTGCCAGCAGCCCTGGACTCAGCACAGAGACCCAGTACTTC. Protein: CASSPGLSTETQYF.

At least ten counts were recorded for this clonotype. The rearrangement uses TRBV7-9 and TRBJ2-6, with D uncertain. CDR1 is SEHNR, CDR2 FQNEAQ, per germline (reference sequence). The CDR3 length is 18 residues. The ends were cut back, 6 bases at V and 2 bases at J, with 20 bases in the middle. The CDR3: CASSPRPLIGAGANVLTF. The DNA for the CDR3 is TGTGCCAGCAGTCCACGCCCTCTAATAGGAGCTGGGGCCAACGTCCTGACTTTC. Looking up the rest from reference TRBV7-9 and TRBJ2-6 gives the full variable domain: DTGVSQNPRHKITKRGQNVTFRCDPISEHNRLYWYRQTLGQGPEFLTYFQNEAQLEKSRLLSDRFSAERPKGSFSTLEIQRTEQGDSAMYLCASSPRPLIGAGANVLTFGAGSRLTVL.

The sample holds many counts of this clonotype. CDR3 in DNA: TGCGCCAGCAGCCAGGTCGGGACAGGATCAGCTAACTATGGCTACACCTTC. It codes for CASSQVGTGSANYGYTF. The chain is built from TRBV4-1 and TRBJ1-2; 8 bases agree with TRBD1. Per germline, CDR1 MGHRA and CDR2 YSYEKL. V shed 3 bases, J shed 0 bases, and the junction held 9 bases outside the gene matches. This CDR3 is built from 17 residues.

This clonotype was seen ten or more times. The chain uses TRBV6-2 or TRBV6-3 and TRBJ2-7; D unclear. The CDR3 length is 14 residues. Trimming pared 8 bases from V and 7 bases from J, leaving 21 bases between. Per the germline V gene, CDR1 is MNHEY and CDR2 is SVGEGT. CDR3 DNA: TGTGCCAGCGGCCTCCTTCCCCTCGTCTTGGAGCAGTACTTC. Protein sequence: CASGLLPLVLEQYF.

Only a few counts were recorded for this clonotype. The rearrangement uses TRBV28 and TRBJ2-3, with TRBD2 identical over 12 bases. The CDR3 is 16 amino acids. Germline CDR1 reads MDHEN; CDR2 reads SYDVKM. With V trimmed by 5 bases and J by 5 bases, 8 bases remained unmatched. The CDR3 coding sequence is TGTGCCAGCAGTGTACAGACTAGCGGGAGTGTAGATACGCAGTATTTT. It specifies CASSVQTSGSVDTQYF.

The rearrangement uses TRBV4-2 and TRBJ1-4, with D perhaps TRBD1 (6 bases). The CDR3 loop spans 16 amino acids. Germline-derived CDR1 and CDR2 are LGHNA and YNFKEQ. The ends were cut back, 0 bases at V and 5 bases at J, with 13 bases in the middle. The CDR3 reads CASSQDVGQKNEKLFF. CDR3 coding DNA: TGTGCCAGCAGCCAAGATGTCGGACAGAAAAATGAAAAACTGTTTTTT.